This T cell receptor (beta chain) originates from a study of blood T cell repertoires in COVID-19. Trimming removed 2 bases from V and 3 bases from J, with 8 bases in between. There are 14 residues in the CDR3. Germline values: CDR1 SEHNR, CDR2 FQNEAQ (reference sequence). How the authors handled the data: Nucleated cell counts were estimated from reference gene primer amplification. Assay used: immunoSEQ multiplex PCR; TCRdb lists only in-frame clones, some missing. V, J and clone size are those of that table, while D and trimming were read from the DNA. Of 150,000 to 190,000 clones listed, around 84% were seen once; the top ten hold more than 5.5%. Each participant's cohort was designated according to participant-reported clinical history. Symptom resolution, clearance, or two negative PCRs marked donors in Cohort 3 as recovered.

The specimen sequenced was PBMCs or T cells enriched from blood (not recorded which). The rearrangement uses TRBV7-9 and TRBJ1-3; possible D gene TRBD1, 5 bases. The sequence came from a man in his fifties or sixties who had recovered from COVID-19. CDR3 amino acids: CASSLTGVGNTIYF. The CDR3 DNA sequence: TGTGCCAGCAGCTTAACGGGGGTTGGAAACACCATATATTTT. The full variable domain, with the rest looked up from reference TRBV7-9 and TRBJ1-3, is DTGVSQNPRHKITKRGQNVTFRCDPISEHNRLYWYRQTLGQGPEFLTYFQNEAQLEKSRLLSDRFSAERPKGSFSTLEIQRTEQGDSAMYLCASSLTGVGNTIYFGEGSWLTVV.